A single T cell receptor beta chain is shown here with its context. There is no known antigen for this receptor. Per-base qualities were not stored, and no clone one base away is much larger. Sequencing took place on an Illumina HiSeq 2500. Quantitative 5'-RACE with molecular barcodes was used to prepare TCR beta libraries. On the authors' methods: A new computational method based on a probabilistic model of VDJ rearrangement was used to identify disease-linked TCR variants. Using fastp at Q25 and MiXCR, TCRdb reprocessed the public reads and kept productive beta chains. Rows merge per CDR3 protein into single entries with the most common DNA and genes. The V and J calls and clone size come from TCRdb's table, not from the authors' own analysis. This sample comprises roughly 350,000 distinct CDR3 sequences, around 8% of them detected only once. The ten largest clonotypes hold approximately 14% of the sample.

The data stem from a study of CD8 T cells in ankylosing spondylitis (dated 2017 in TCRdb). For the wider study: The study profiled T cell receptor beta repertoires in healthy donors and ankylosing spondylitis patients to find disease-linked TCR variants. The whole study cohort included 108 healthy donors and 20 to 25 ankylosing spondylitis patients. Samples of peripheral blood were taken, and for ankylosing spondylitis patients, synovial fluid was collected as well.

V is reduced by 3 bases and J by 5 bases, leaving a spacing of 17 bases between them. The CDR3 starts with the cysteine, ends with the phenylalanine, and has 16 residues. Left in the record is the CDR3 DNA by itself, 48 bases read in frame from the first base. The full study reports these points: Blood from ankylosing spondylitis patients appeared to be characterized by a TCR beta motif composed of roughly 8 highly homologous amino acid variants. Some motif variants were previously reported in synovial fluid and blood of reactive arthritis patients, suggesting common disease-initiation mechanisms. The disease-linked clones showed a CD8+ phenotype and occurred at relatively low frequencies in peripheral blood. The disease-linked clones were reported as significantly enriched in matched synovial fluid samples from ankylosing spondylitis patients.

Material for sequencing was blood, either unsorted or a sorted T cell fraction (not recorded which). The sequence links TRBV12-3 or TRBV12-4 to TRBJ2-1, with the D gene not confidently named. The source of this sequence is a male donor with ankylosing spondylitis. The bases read TGTGCCAGCAGTTTCCCTAGGTCTCCTTTACACAATGAGCAGTTCTTC. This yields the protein CASSFPRSPLHNEQFF.